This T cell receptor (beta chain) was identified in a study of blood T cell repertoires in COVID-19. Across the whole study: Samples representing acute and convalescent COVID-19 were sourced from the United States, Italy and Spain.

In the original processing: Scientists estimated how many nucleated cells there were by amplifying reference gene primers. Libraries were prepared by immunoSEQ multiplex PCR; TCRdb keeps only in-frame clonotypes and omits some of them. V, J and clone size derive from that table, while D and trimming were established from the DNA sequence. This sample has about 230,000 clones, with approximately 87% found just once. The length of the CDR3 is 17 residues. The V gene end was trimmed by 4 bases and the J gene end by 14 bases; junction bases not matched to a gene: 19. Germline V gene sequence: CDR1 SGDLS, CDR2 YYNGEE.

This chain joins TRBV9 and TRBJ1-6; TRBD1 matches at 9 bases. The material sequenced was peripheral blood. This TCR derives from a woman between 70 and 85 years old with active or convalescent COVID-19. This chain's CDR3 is CASSPPSGQGLRGALHF. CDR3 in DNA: TGTGCCAGCAGCCCCCCGTCGGGACAGGGATTAAGGGGCGCCCTCCACTTT.